This T cell receptor (beta chain) was documented in a study of shared clonotypes between healthy human individuals. The V and J ends lost 6 bases and 6 bases respectively, with 15 bases between them. Germline CDR1 MGHDK, CDR2 SYGVNS. The CDR3 runs 14 residues. Data came from immunoSEQ multiplex PCR; TCRdb stores just in-frame clones and leaves some out. The repertoire holds approximately 1,000,000 clones, with 60% to 80% as singletons. Donation came from healthy HIV-negative adults that had no recent acute infections or vaccinations. The study, taken as a whole, reports: When compared with the clonotypes that were shared by all four sorted-subset donors, the non-shared clonotypes turned out to have lower generation probabilities. The authors sampled blood alone, and tissue repertoires likely differ.

With respect to this clone: Its antigen is not identified.

The gene calls are TRBV25-1 and TRBJ2-1; D is possibly TRBD2 (6 bases). The TCR comes from a man aged 18 to 29 in good health. Some clones in this sample may be carry-over from other donors' samples. Material: memory CD4+ T cells from PBMCs. Subset given: CD45RA-negative fraction. CDR3 protein: CASSAYPSANEQFF. The CDR3 bases are TGTGCCAGCAGCGCATATCCTAGCGCCAATGAGCAGTTCTTC.